Below, one T cell receptor (beta chain) is given with its context. Its antigen remains unidentified. No clone much larger than this one lies a single base away; base qualities are absent. The collaborating institutions used their own protocols to collect whole blood in K2EDTA tubes. For TCRbeta analysis, collaborators shipped samples in one of three forms: frozen whole blood, isolated PBMCs, or DNA extracted from either of those sample types. This specimen comes from a study of blood T cell repertoires in COVID-19 (dated by TCRdb to about 2020). At the level of the whole study: Collaborator samples came from the United States, Italy and Spain and covered acute and convalescent phases of COVID-19. Deeply sampled blood TCRbeta repertoires from subjects exposed to, actively infected with, or recovered from COVID-19 were included in the dataset. A de-identified subject ID, COVID-19 status, age in years and sex were almost always included in the sample metadata. HLA class I and class II types, where available, came from metadata supplied by the sample provider rather than from assay-based typing. The prospective study material was composed of cDNA or gDNA derived from T cells, B-cell-depleted T cells, or PBMCs. The samples were drawn from the first 160 participants of the ongoing ImmuneRACE study and from some 1,300 subjects provided by 6 global collaborators. The repertoires were made available in a free public database intended to serve as a resource for research on the immune response to SARS-CoV-2.

The immunoSEQ Assay, a bias-controlled multiplex PCR, was used to amplify TCRbeta CDR3 regions from genomic DNA. The authors processed their data as follows. Within the assay, amplification of reference gene primers was used to estimate how many nucleated cells each sample contained. Sequence reads were collapsed and filtered to measure the absolute abundance of every unique TCRbeta CDR3 rearrangement. Productive Simpson clonality was computed per sample as the square root of Simpson's diversity index over productive rearrangements. The table comes from immuneACCESS by way of TCRdb, which keeps in-frame sequences with V and J called. Part of the clones is missing from these tables; in studies checked, under half for an unresolved V gene and the rest for unknown reasons. Clone size and V and J calls were adopted from that table, with D and trimming inferred from the DNA. Here the sample has fewer than 150,000 clones; approximately 80% occur a single time. The ten largest clonotypes hold about 2.5% of the sample.

Deletion took 10 bases off V and 2 bases off J, with a span of 18 bases between the germline ends. Including the terminal cysteine and phenylalanine, the CDR3 comprises 14 residues. Only the CDR3 portion is preserved as DNA: 42 bases, with reading frame beginning at the first base. The germline V gene encodes CDR1 LGHNT and CDR2 FRNRAP. The investigation overall reported the following: How much clinical and demographic metadata was included differed by source and by participant, and the metadata was provided uncurated.

The clonotype comes from a man between 45 and 60 years old with acute or convalescent COVID-19. Specimen: peripheral blood. The V gene is TRBV12-5 and the J gene is TRBJ2-7, with TRBD1 as a weak D call on 5 bases. The CDR3 reads CANPPGHLAYEQYF. In nucleotide form, the sequence is TGTGCTAACCCGCCTGGACACCTAGCCTACGAGCAGTACTTC.